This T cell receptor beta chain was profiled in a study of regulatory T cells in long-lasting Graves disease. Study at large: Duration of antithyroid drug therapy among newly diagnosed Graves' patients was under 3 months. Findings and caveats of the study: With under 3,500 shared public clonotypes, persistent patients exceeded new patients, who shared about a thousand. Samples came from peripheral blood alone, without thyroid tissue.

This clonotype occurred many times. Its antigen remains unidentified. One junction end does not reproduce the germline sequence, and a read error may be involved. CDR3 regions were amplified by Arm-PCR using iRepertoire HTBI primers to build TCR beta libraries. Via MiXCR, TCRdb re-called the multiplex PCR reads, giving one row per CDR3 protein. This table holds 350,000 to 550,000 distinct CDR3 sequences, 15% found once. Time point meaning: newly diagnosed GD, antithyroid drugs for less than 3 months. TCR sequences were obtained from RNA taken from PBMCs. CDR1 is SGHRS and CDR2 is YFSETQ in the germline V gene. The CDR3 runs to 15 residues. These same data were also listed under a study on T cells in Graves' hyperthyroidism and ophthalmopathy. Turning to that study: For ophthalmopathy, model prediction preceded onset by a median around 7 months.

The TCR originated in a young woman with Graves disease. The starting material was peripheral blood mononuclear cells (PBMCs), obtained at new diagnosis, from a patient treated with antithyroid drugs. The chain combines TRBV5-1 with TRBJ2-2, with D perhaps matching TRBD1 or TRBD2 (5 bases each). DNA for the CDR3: TGTGCCAGCAGCCTCGGGACGGCGAACACCGGGGAGCTGTTTTTT. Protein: CASSLGTANTGELFF.